The 16 T cell receptor beta chains listed next were all sequenced from one sample in a study of T-cell memory formation after mild COVID-19. MiXCR was run by TCRdb on the 5' RACE reads, yielding one entry per CDR3 protein. The sample lists approximately 430,000 distinct CDR3 sequences; roughly a quarter were seen once. Sequences were obtained from PBMCs or a T cell subset sorted from them (not recorded which). These receptors came from an adult woman who had mild COVID-19 (a few samples of this study predate the infection). Cell type and time point are not known.

This clonotype was counted between two and nine times. The J gene is TRBJ1-2, the V gene TRBV20-1, with 8 bases matching TRBD1. The CDR3 runs 13 residues. Germline CDR1 is DFQATT and CDR2 is SNEGSKA (reference sequence). After removal of 3 bases from V and 7 bases from J, the junction contained 7 bases not matched to a gene. CDR3 DNA sequence: TGCAGTGCTAGGATACAGGGGGATCGTGGCTACACCTTC. Translation: CSARIQGDRGYTF.

V and J are TRBV7-2 and TRBJ2-3; 10 bases align to TRBD2. V gave up 1 base and J gave up 0 bases; unmatched junction bases: 4. Germline V gene data show CDR1 as SGHTA and CDR2 as FQGNSA. The CDR3 runs 17 residues. CDR3 DNA sequence: TGTGCCAGCAGCTTAGATCGGACTAGCGGTAGCACAGATACGCAGTATTTT. It translates to CASSLDRTSGSTDTQYF.

The sample holds a few counts of this clonotype. The chain combines TRBV11-1 with TRBJ2-2; maybe TRBD2 (5 bases). This CDR3 is built from 15 residues. Germline-derived CDR1 and CDR2 are SGHAT and FQDESV (reference sequence). V gave up 0 bases and J gave up 4 bases, with 9 bases separating them. The CDR3 here is CASSLAGASTGELFF. In DNA, the CDR3 is TGTGCCAGCAGCTTAGCGGGAGCCTCCACCGGGGAGCTGTTTTTT.

The V gene is TRBV10-3, the J gene TRBJ2-7, with D possibly being TRBD1 (6 bases). The CDR3 contains 14 residues. The germline V and J ends were trimmed by 9 bases and 1 base, with 16 bases remaining between them. CDR1 and CDR2 (germline): ENHRY, SYGVKD. As DNA, the CDR3 is TGTGCCATTCAGGGGAACGGAAAGTCCTACGAGCAGTACTTC. Its protein is CAIQGNGKSYEQYF.

This clonotype was found a few times. This chain links TRBV4-3 with TRBJ2-7; unclear D gene. The germline V gene encodes CDR1 LGHNA and CDR2 YSLEER. Trimming removed 0 bases at V and 2 bases at J, with 20 bases between. The CDR3 extends over 18 amino acids. CDR3 protein: CASSQDWVYSSDPYEQYF. DNA for the CDR3: TGCGCCAGCAGCCAAGATTGGGTTTACAGCTCGGATCCCTACGAGCAGTACTTC.

There are many counts of this clonotype. V gene TRBV28 combines with J gene TRBJ2-7; no definite D call. This CDR3 is 13 amino acids long. CDR1 and CDR2 (germline): MDHEN, SYDVKM. V lost 5 bases and J lost 4, with 12 bases in between. The CDR3 loop is CASSKSDGYEQYF. The CDR3 DNA follows: TGTGCCAGCAGTAAATCGGACGGGTACGAGCAGTACTTC.

This chain connects TRBV11-1 to TRBJ2-5; D is perhaps TRBD1 (6 bases). CDR3 length: 14 amino acids. Germline V gene lookup returns CDR1 SGHAT and CDR2 FQDESV (reference sequence). The V end was cut by 5 bases, the J end by 7 bases, with 17 bases between. CDR3: CASSAAQGLATQYF. CDR3 in DNA: TGTGCCAGCAGCGCGGCCCAGGGGCTTGCGACCCAGTACTTC.

This clonotype was detected ten times or more. The chain uses TRBV6-2 or TRBV6-3 and TRBJ2-2; D possibly corresponds to TRBD1 (5 bases). Germline V gives CDR1 MNHEY, CDR2 SVGEGT. There are 14 residues in the CDR3. The V gene lost 2 bases and the J gene lost 5 bases, with 9 bases spanning the gap. This CDR3 is CASSYGAETGELFF. DNA for the CDR3: TGTGCCAGCAGTTACGGGGCAGAGACCGGGGAGCTGTTTTTT.

This sequence joins TRBV24-1 and TRBJ1-2; 8 nucleotides line up with TRBD1. Germline lookup yields CDR1 KGHDR and CDR2 SFDVKD. V shed 6 bases and J 4 bases; nucleotides not matched to a gene: 15. This CDR3 contains 17 residues. The DNA for the CDR3 is TGTGCCACCAGTCGAAGGTTGGACAGGGATTCCAGCTATGGCTACACCTTC. It codes for CATSRRLDRDSSYGYTF.

V and J are TRBV12-3 or TRBV12-4 and TRBJ2-7; D gene unclear. V lost 6 bases and J lost 3, with 9 bases in between. The CDR3 has 12 amino acids. In nucleotides, the CDR3 is TGTGCCAGCAGCCCATTGAACTACGAGCAGTACTTC. Residues: CASSPLNYEQYF.

V is TRBV7-3 and J is TRBJ1-2, with 11 bases matching TRBD1. Trimming removed 5 bases from V and 3 bases from J; junction bases left unmatched: 2. Germline CDR1 is SGHTA and CDR2 is FQGTGA. The CDR3 totals 14 residues. CDR3 in DNA: TGTGCCAGCAGCCGGGACAGGGGGGACTATGGCTACACCTTC. Its translation: CASSRDRGDYGYTF.

The chain employs TRBV7-9 and TRBJ1-1, with a possible D match to TRBD1 (5 bases). Germline loops: CDR1 SEHNR, CDR2 FQNEAQ (reference sequence). V lost 5 bases and J 4 bases, leaving 17 bases between the germline ends. The CDR3 is 15 residues long. DNA for the CDR3: TGTGCCAGCAGCCTCCGGGGGACGAGGGCCACTGAAGCTTTCTTT. Amino acids: CASSLRGTRATEAFF.

The CDR3 protein is CASSLNPGQGNSPLHF. CDR3 bases: TGCGCCAGCAGCTTGAACCCCGGACAGGGGAATTCACCCCTCCACTTT. The V and J genes are TRBV5-1 and TRBJ1-6; 9 nucleotides align to TRBD1. The germline V gene encodes CDR1 SGHRS and CDR2 YFSETQ. V dropped 1 base and J dropped 7; count of bases not matched to a gene: 6. There are 16 residues in the CDR3.

In this sample, this clonotype turned up many times. V gene TRBV9 combines with J gene TRBJ1-1, with unresolved D. The CDR3 has 14 residues. Germline V lookup: CDR1 SGDLS, CDR2 YYNGEE. Trimming took off 1 base at V and 4 bases at J, with 11 bases between the two ends. The CDR3 DNA sequence: TGTGCCAGCAGCGTAATGGTTGGGAGCACTGAAGCTTTCTTT. Amino acid sequence: CASSVMVGSTEAFF.

This clonotype turned up a few times. This rearrangement joins TRBV15 to TRBJ1-1; TRBD1 agrees at 8 bases. The CDR3 is 15 residues long. V was clipped by 1 base and J by 2 bases; unmatched bases: 3. Germline V lookup: CDR1 LNHNV, CDR2 YYDKDF (reference sequence). The CDR3 DNA follows: TGTGCCACCAGCAGAGGGGGGACAGGTAACACTGAAGCTTTCTTT. It encodes CATSRGGTGNTEAFF.

The genes are TRBV6-5 and TRBJ1-3; a weak D match, TRBD1 (6 bases). This CDR3 comprises 15 residues. V dropped 6 bases and J dropped 3 bases, with 15 bases sitting between them. Germline CDR1 is MNHEY and CDR2 is SVGAGI. CDR3 nucleotide sequence: TGTGCCAGCAGAACCCCAGGGGCCCTTGGAAACACCATATATTTT. Protein sequence: CASRTPGALGNTIYF.